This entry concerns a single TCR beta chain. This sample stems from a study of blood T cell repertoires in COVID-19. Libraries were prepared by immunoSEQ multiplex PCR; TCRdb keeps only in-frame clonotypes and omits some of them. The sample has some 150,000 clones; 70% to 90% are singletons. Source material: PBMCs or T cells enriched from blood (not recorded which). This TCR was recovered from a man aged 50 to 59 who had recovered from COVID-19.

The CDR3 spells CASSPRAPHNSNQPQHF. The CDR3 nucleotides are TGTGCCAGCAGCCCGAGGGCCCCTCATAATAGCAATCAGCCCCAGCATTTT. The chain recombines TRBV7-8 with TRBJ1-5; D is uncertain. The germline CDR1 and CDR2 sequences are SGHVS and FQNEAQ. V lost 5 bases, J lost 0 bases, and 17 bases lay in between. The CDR3 has 17 residues. Filled out from reference TRBV7-8 and TRBJ1-5, the complete variable domain reads GAGVSQSPRYKVAKRGQDVALRCDPISGHVSLFWYQQALGQGPEFLTYFQNEAQLDKSGLPSDRFFAERPEGSVSTLKIQRTQQEDSAVYLCASSPRAPHNSNQPQHFGDGTRLSIL.